This paragraph reports one T cell receptor beta chain. This clone appeared a single time. It lacks a known antigen. No quality values exist for individual bases; no much larger clone is one base distant. From the germline V gene (reference sequence), CDR1 is GTSNPN and CDR2 is SVGIG. The CDR3 contains 12 residues, cysteine and phenylalanine counted. Only the CDR3 DNA is retained, 36 bases long and in frame from the first base. V loses 7 bases at its end and J loses 8 bases; junction bases beyond the gene matches: 6. For sequencing of the TCRbeta CDR3 region, genomic DNA was extracted from the sorted cells. The immunoSEQ Assay was used for sequencing of TCRbeta CDR3 regions. Here the immuneACCESS table is served through TCRdb, limited to in-frame sequences with V and J called. Missing clones are a known gap in these copies; in checked studies unresolved V genes cover under half, and the rest lacks a known reason. In all, the sample holds some 75,000 clones, and more than 70% of those were seen once. More than 0.65% of the sample comes from the top ten.

The trial excluded patients who had a history of autoimmune disease or who were on systemic immunosuppression. Peripheral blood for TCR sequencing was collected from all dose cohorts at baseline, on cycle 4 day 1, and on cycle 7 day 1. Samples were obtained from an open-label, multicenter, first-in-human phase I dose-escalation trial of ivuxolimab. Adults with locally advanced or metastatic head and neck squamous cell, hepatocellular, melanoma or renal cell carcinoma were enrolled in the trial. Before TCR sequencing, CD4+ T cells and CD8+ T cells were sorted from peripheral blood as separate populations. This entry belongs to a study of OX40 agonist ivuxolimab in advanced cancers. With regard to the full study: The costimulatory receptor OX40 (CD134) was targeted by ivuxolimab, a fully human IgG2 agonistic monoclonal antibody. Intravenous ivuxolimab was administered to patients every 2 weeks at six dose levels: 0.01, 0.1, 0.3, 1.5, 3 and 10 mg/kg. Among the 52 dose-escalation patients, approximately 20 had hepatocellular carcinoma, approximately 15 melanoma, 9 renal cell carcinoma and 9 head and neck cancer. In the dose-escalation cohort, approximately 80% of patients were male, and the mean age was 60 years with a range of 23 to 79. Patients were allowed to have had prior anti-PD-1, anti-PD-L1 or anti-CTLA-4 therapy, and roughly 40% of the dose-escalation patients had been treated with checkpoint inhibitors. Three dose-escalation patients achieved partial responses, one with hepatocellular carcinoma and two with cutaneous melanoma. Peripheral TCRbeta sequencing aimed to test whether ivuxolimab altered TCR sequence diversity and caused clonal T-cell expansion. The paper describes the monotherapy dose-escalation part (N of about 57 patients) of the phase I trial of ivuxolimab. The full study reports these points: Low levels of normalized T-cell clonal expansion were also shown by some nonresponding patients. In the 0.1-3.0 mg/kg groups, partial responders were among the patients with the lowest normalized peripheral clonal expansion, particularly in CD8+ T cells. At doses from 0.1 to 3.0 mg/kg, clonal expansion was seen in both CD4+ and CD8+ blood T cells between baseline and week 6. The antigen specificity of the peripheral T cells that underwent clonal expansion was not determined. After ivuxolimab, CD8+ T cells had more expanded clones than CD4+ T cells on average.

The sample consisted of CD4+ or CD8+ T cells sorted from blood, taken in a trial of the OX40 agonist ivuxolimab. The sequence was collected from an adult with an advanced solid tumor such as melanoma, head and neck, liver or kidney cancer. The chain is assembled from TRBV30 and TRBJ2-4; the central 9 bases match TRBD2. The CDR3 is CASAGGADIQYF. The nucleotide sequence reads as follows: TGTGCCTCAGCGGGGGGCGCGGACATTCAGTACTTC.